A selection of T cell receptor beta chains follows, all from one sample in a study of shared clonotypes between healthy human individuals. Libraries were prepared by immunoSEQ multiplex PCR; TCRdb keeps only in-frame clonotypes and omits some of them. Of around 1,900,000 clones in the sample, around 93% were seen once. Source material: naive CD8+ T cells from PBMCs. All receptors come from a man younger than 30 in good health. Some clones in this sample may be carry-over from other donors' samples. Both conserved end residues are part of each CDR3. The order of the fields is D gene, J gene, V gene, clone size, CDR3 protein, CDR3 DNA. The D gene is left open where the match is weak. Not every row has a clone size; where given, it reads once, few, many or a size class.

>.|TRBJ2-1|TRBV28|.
CASSSGAYNEQFF
TGTGCCAGCAGTTCCGGGGCTTACAATGAGCAGTTCTTC
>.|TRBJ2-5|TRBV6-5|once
CASSYVASVPQETQYF
TGTGCCAGCAGTTACGTGGCGAGCGTTCCCCAAGAGACCCAGTACTTC
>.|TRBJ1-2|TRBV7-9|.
CASSLVLGLNINYGYTF
TGTGCCAGCAGCTTAGTCTTAGGACTGAATATTAACTATGGCTACACCTTC
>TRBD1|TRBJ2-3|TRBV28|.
CASSLPDREMADTQYF
TGTGCCAGCAGCTTACCCGACAGGGAAATGGCAGATACGCAGTATTTT
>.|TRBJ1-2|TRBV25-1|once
CASSGPNYGYTF
TGTGCCAGCAGTGGACCGAACTATGGCTACACCTTC
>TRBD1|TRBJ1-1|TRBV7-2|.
CASSSPERQGALSTEAFF
TGTGCCAGCAGCTCCCCGGAAAGACAGGGGGCTTTAAGTACTGAAGCTTTCTTT
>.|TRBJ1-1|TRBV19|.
CASSIPGFNTEAFF
TGTGCCAGTAGTATACCTGGGTTTAACACTGAAGCTTTCTTT
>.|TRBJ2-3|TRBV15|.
CATSSTLEGGSVTDTQYF
TGTGCCACCAGCAGCACCCTCGAAGGGGGGTCGGTTACAGATACGCAGTATTTT
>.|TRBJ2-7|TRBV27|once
CASNNNRGEQYF
TGTGCCAGCAATAATAACCGGGGCGAGCAGTACTTC
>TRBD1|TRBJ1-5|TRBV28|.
CASSPDRGKGGQPQHF
TGTGCCAGCAGTCCGGACAGGGGAAAAGGGGGGCAGCCCCAGCATTTT
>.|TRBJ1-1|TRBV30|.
CAWSPPNTEAFF
TGTGCCTGGAGCCCCCCGAACACTGAAGCTTTCTTT
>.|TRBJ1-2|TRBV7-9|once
CASSFGQGSIRFYGYTF
TGTGCCAGCAGCTTCGGTCAGGGTAGCATCCGTTTCTATGGCTACACCTTC
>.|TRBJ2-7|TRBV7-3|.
CASSLTLGSEQYF
TGTGCCAGCAGCTTAACCCTAGGGTCCGAGCAGTACTTC
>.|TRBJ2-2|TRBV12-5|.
CASGLAGLRDANTGELFF
TGTGCTAGTGGCCTCGCGGGGCTCCGCGATGCGAACACCGGGGAGCTGTTTTTT
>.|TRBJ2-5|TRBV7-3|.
CASSLGYGGAQETQYF
TGTGCCAGCAGCCTTGGATATGGTGGGGCGCAAGAGACCCAGTACTTC
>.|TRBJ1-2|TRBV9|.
CASSVGGNGYTF
TGTGCCAGCAGCGTAGGTGGGAATGGCTACACCTTC
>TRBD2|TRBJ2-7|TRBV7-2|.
CASSLLPSGSSPFHEQYF
TGTGCCAGCAGCTTATTGCCCAGCGGGAGTTCTCCGTTCCACGAGCAGTACTTC
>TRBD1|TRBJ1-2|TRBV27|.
CASSSFYDREGNGYTF
TGTGCCAGCAGTTCATTCTACGACAGGGAAGGAAATGGCTACACCTTC
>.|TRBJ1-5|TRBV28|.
CASSPRPRVLGSNQPQHF
TGTGCCAGCAGCCCCCGCCCCAGGGTCCTGGGGAGCAATCAGCCCCAGCATTTT
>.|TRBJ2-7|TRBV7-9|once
CASSVGGGEQYF
TGTGCCAGCAGCGTTGGGGGAGGCGAGCAGTACTTC
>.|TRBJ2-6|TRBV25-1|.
CASSEPRGSGANVLTF
TGTGCCAGCAGTGAACCGCGGGGTTCTGGGGCCAACGTCCTGACTTTC
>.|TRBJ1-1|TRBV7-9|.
CASGWAGAEAFF
TGTGCCAGCGGTTGGGCCGGGGCTGAAGCTTTCTTT
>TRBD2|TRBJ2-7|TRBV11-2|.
CASSPLAGGSPYEQYF
TGTGCCAGCAGCCCCCTTGCGGGCGGGAGCCCCTACGAGCAGTACTTC
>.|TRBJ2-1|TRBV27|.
CASSFQGDNEQFF
TGTGCCAGCAGTTTCCAGGGTGACAATGAGCAGTTCTTC
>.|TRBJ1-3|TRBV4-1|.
CASSQDQGLGNTIYF
TGCGCCAGCAGCCAAGATCAGGGCCTTGGAAACACCATATATTTT
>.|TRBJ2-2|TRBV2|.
CASSGAGGDGELFF
TGTGCCAGCAGTGGGGCAGGTGGGGACGGGGAGCTGTTTTTT
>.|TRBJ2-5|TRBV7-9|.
CASSADRTKETQYF
TGTGCCAGCAGCGCGGACAGGACTAAAGAGACCCAGTACTTC
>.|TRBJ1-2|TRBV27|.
CASSSLTVNYGYTF
TGTGCCAGCAGTTCCCTGACAGTTAACTATGGCTACACCTTC
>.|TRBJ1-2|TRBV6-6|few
CASLLQLNYGYTF
TGTGCCAGCTTACTCCAGCTCAACTATGGCTACACCTTC
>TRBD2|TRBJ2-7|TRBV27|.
CASSLRGGGSYEQYF
TGTGCCAGCAGTTTACGGGGCGGGGGCTCCTACGAGCAGTACTTC
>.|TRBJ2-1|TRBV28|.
CASSPRLLAAWNEQFF
TGTGCCAGCAGTCCCCGCTTACTAGCCGCCTGGAATGAGCAGTTCTTC
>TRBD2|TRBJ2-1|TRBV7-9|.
CASSFPGGTRGGFSEQFF
TGTGCCAGCAGCTTCCCTGGCGGGACTAGAGGGGGTTTTAGTGAGCAGTTCTTC
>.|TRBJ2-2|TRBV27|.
CASSLSSGGWGPSGELFF
TGTGCCAGCAGTTTAAGTTCAGGGGGGTGGGGACCCAGCGGGGAGCTGTTTTTT
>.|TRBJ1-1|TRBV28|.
CASSFGQAEAFF
TGTGCCAGCAGTTTTGGACAAGCTGAAGCTTTCTTT
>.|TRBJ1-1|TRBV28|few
CASSLYSGTEAFF
TGTGCCAGCAGTTTATATTCGGGAACTGAAGCTTTCTTT
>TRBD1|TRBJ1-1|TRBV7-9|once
CASSSSPGQGVNTEAFF
TGTGCCAGCAGCTCGTCCCCGGGACAGGGGGTGAACACTGAAGCTTTCTTT
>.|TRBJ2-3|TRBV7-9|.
CASRGAAAVSTDTQYF
TGTGCCAGCAGGGGGGCGGCGGCCGTTAGCACAGATACGCAGTATTTT
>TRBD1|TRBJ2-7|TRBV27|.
CASSPGTGGFYEQYF
TGTGCCAGCAGTCCCGGGACAGGGGGGTTCTACGAGCAGTACTTC
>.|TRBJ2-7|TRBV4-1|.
CASSQVVAYEQYF
TGCGCCAGCAGCCAAGTGGTCGCCTACGAGCAGTACTTC
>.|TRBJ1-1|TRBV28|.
CASRTGGTTHTEAFF
TGTGCCAGCAGAACTGGGGGGACGACCCACACTGAAGCTTTCTTT